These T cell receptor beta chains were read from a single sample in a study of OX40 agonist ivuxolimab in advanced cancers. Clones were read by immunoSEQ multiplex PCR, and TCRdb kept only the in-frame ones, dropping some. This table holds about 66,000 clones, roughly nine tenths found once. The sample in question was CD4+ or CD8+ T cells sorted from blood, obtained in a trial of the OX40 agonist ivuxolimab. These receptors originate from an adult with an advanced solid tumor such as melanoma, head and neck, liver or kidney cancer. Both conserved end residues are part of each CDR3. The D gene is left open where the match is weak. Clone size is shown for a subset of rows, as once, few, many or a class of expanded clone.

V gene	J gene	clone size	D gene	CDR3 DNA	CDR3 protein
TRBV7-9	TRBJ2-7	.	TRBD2	TGTGCCAGCAGCAAACCCTCCGGGACTAGTCATCACGAGCAGTACTTC	CASSKPSGTSHHEQYF
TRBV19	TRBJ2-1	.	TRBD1	TGTGCCAGTAGCCGGACAGGGTGGGATGAGCAGTTCTTC	CASSRTGWDEQFF
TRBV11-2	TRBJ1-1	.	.	TGTGCCAGCAGCCCCCCGAACTATAGGGCTGAAGCTTTCTTT	CASSPPNYRAEAFF
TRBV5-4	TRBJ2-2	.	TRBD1	TGTGCCAGCCAGGGGGCGACCGGGGAGCTGTTTTTT	CASQGATGELFF
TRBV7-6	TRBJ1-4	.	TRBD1	TGTGCCAGCAGCTTCGGGACAGGGGGCGAAAAACTGTTTTTT	CASSFGTGGEKLFF
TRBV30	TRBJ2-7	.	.	TGTGCCTGGAGTGTGTGGCTGAGCTCCTACGAGCAGTACTTC	CAWSVWLSSYEQYF
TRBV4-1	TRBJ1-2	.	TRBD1	TGCGCCAGCAGCCCCCGAGAGGGACAGGGCCCTGAACCCTATGGCTACACCTTC	CASSPREGQGPEPYGYTF
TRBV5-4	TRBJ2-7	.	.	TGTGCCAGCAGCTTTGGCCAGGTCTCCTCCTACGAGCAGTACTTC	CASSFGQVSSYEQYF
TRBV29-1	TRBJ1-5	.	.	TGCAGCGTTGAAGAGGGTAGCAATCAGCCCCAGCATTTT	CSVEEGSNQPQHF
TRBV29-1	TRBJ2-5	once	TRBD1	TGCAGCGTTGGGGACAGGGACAGACAAGAGACCCAGTACTTC	CSVGDRDRQETQYF
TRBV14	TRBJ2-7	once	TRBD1	TGTGCCAGCAGCCAGAGACAGGGGGTCCGCGAGCAGTACTTC	CASSQRQGVREQYF
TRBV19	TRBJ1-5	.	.	TGTGCCAGTAGTATCATGGGACGGGCAAACCAGCCCCAGCATTTT	CASSIMGRANQPQHF
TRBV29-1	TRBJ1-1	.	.	TGCAGCGTGTCGGGGGGCGAGGCTTTCTTT	CSVSGGEAFF
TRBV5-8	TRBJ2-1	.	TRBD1	TGTGCCAGCCGTTACCATCGGGGACAGGGGGCGATCAATGAGCAGTTCTTC	CASRYHRGQGAINEQFF
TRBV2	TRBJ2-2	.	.	TGTGCCAGCAGTGTTAGTACAACGAACACCGGGGAGCTGTTTTTT	CASSVSTTNTGELFF
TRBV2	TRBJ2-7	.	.	TGTGCCAGCGCCCTCTTGGGGGGAAGGGAGCAGTACTTC	CASALLGGREQYF
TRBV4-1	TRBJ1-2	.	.	TGCGCCAGCAGCTCCGCGAGTCTGGTAGGCTACACCTTC	CASSSASLVGYTF
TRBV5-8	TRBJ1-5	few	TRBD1	TGTGCCAGCAGCTTGGGACAGGGTGATGGTCAGCCCCAGCATTTT	CASSLGQGDGQPQHF
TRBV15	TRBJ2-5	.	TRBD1	TGTGCCACCAGCAGAGGAAGACAGGGCCAAGAGACCCAGTACTTC	CATSRGRQGQETQYF
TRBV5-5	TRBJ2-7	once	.	TGTGCCAGCAGCTTGACCACAGCCTACGAGCAGTACTTC	CASSLTTAYEQYF
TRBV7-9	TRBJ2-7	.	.	TGTGCCAGCAGCCCCCAAGCGTCCCTCGAGCAGTACTTC	CASSPQASLEQYF
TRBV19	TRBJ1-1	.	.	TGTGCCAGTAGTATAGGGGACTACACTGAAGCTTTCTTT	CASSIGDYTEAFF
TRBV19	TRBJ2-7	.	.	TGTGCCAGTAGTATTGTCGGGGGGCTTACCTACGAGCAGTACTTC	CASSIVGGLTYEQYF
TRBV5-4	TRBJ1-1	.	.	TGTGCCAGCAGCAGCGGGGGGACTGAAGCTTTCTTT	CASSSGGTEAFF
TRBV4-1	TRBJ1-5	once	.	TGCGCCAGCAGCCAACGGACGGAATATAGCAATCAGCCCCAGCATTTT	CASSQRTEYSNQPQHF
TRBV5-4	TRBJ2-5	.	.	TGTGCCAGCAGCGGGGAGACCCAGTACTTC	CASSGETQYF
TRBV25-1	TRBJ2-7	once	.	TGTGCCAGCAGTGTAACCGACGAGCAGTACTTC	CASSVTDEQYF
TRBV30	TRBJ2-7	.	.	TGTGCCTGGAGTGTGCCCATCGACGAGCAGTACTTC	CAWSVPIDEQYF
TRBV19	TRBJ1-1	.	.	TGTGCCAGTAGTCGACAGCTTGAAGCTTTCTTT	CASSRQLEAFF
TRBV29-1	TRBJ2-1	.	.	TGCAGCGTGTTCGCTTGGGACACCAGCTCCTACAATGAGCAGTTCTTC	CSVFAWDTSSYNEQFF
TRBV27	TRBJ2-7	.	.	TGTGCCAGCAGTTTATCCAGGGGCACCTACGAGCAGTACTTC	CASSLSRGTYEQYF
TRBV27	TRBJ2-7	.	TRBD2	TGTGCCAGCAGCCAACTAGCGGGAGGGTACGAGCAGTACTTC	CASSQLAGGYEQYF
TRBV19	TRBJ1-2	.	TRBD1	TGTGCCAGTAGGGACAGGGTTCCCTATGGCTACACCTTC	CASRDRVPYGYTF
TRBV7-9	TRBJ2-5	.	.	TGTGCCACCTCCCGAGAGACCCAGTACTTC	CATSRETQYF
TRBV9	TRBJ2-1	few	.	TGTGCCAGCAGCGCCCCGCCTGGGGGGGCAGAGCAGTTCTTC	CASSAPPGGAEQFF
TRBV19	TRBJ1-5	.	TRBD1	TGTGCCAGTAGTGTCAGGGACAGCGATAATCAGCCCCAGCATTTT	CASSVRDSDNQPQHF
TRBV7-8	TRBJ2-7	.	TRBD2	TGTGCCAGCAGCTCCGGGAGGACTAGCGGGACCCGCAGCTCCTACGAGCAGTACTTC	CASSSGRTSGTRSSYEQYF
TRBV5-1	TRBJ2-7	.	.	TGCGCCAGCACATGGGACGATACCTACGAGCAGTACTTC	CASTWDDTYEQYF
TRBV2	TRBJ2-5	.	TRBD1	TGTGCCAGCAGGGCAGACAGGGGTCAGCAAGAGACCCAGTACTTC	CASRADRGQQETQYF
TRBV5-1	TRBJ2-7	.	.	TGCGCCAGCAGCTTGGAAGGGAGCTCCTACGAGCAGTACTTC	CASSLEGSSYEQYF
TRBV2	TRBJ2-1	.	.	TGTGCCAGCAGTGAACCTAGCATGATTGAGCAGTTCTTC	CASSEPSMIEQFF
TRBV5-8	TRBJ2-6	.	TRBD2	TGTGCCAGCAGCTTAACGGGACTAGCGGTTTTAGGGGCCAACGTCCTGACTTTC	CASSLTGLAVLGANVLTF
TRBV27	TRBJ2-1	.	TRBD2	TGTGCCAGCAGTTTTGCGGGAGGCCCCTACAATGAGCAGTTCTTC	CASSFAGGPYNEQFF
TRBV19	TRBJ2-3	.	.	TGTGCCAGCGAGTCGACAGATACGCAGTATTTT	CASESTDTQYF
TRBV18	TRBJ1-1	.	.	TGTGCCAGCTCATCCGGAGGGGTCACTGAAGCTTTCTTT	CASSSGGVTEAFF
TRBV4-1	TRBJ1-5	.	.	TGCGCCAGCAGCCAAGATCGCAGCTACAATCAGCCCCAGCATTTT	CASSQDRSYNQPQHF
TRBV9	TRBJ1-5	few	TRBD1	TGTGCCAGCAGCGGAGGACAGGGCGCTAATCAGCCCCAGCATTTT	CASSGGQGANQPQHF